This entry describes one T cell receptor (beta chain). What antigen it recognizes has not been identified. One base away there is no much larger clone; base qualities are not given. The time point label on this specimen signifies: before neoadjuvant nivolumab. Patients had been newly diagnosed with stage II-IVA oral cavity squamous cell carcinoma, and no prior systemic or radiation treatment had been given to the patients. The cohort consisted of patients with HPV-negative, locally advanced oral cavity squamous cell carcinoma. The samples were obtained from a longitudinal correlative study of a single-arm phase II trial testing neoadjuvant nivolumab in oral cavity squamous cell carcinoma. Subject-matched pre- and post-treatment PBMCs and tumors from three responders and three non-responders were subjected to genomic DNA-based TCRbeta sequencing. The Maxwell RSC DNA from Tissue kit was used to isolate genomic DNA from tumor tissue.

This sample is drawn from a study of neoadjuvant anti-PD-1 for oral cavity cancer (dated by TCRdb to the early 2020s). A note on the overall study: Three to four biweekly doses of nivolumab at 3 mg/kg were mostly administered to patients before curative-intent surgical resection. The parent correlative cohort included over nine patients, with an approximately 30% response rate. Responders were defined as patients with complete response, partial response or stable disease by RECIST 1.1; non-responders were defined as patients with progression. For patients who did not progress, a fourth nivolumab dose was given around day 43, followed by definitive surgical resection on days 50-56.

For survey sequencing, tumor libraries mostly used roughly 5 ug of input genomic DNA, with two replicates for each sample. The immunoSEQ hsTCRbeta kit was used to prepare TCRbeta libraries, following the manufacturer's instructions. Sequencing of the completed libraries took place using an Illumina NovaSeq 6000 S4 flow cell after they had been pooled to about 3.2 nM. In the source study's methods: Raw data preprocessing and quality control were performed with the immunoSEQ Analyzer. The analysis was restricted to productive rearrangements, with each unique CDR3 amino acid sequence defining a clonotype. Repertoire clonality was estimated as the Gini-Simpson index, computed with the R package tcR. Student's t test was used to compare Gini indices, and Pearson correlation was used to assess associations with tumor size change. The immuneACCESS repertoire file appears here via TCRdb, limited to in-frame rearrangements. These files lack a portion of the clones; in checked studies, under half of the deficit traces to unresolved V genes, and the cause of the others is not known. V, J and clone size are those of that table, while D and trimming were read from the DNA. The sample table shows some 7,100 clones, and roughly 54% are seen once. Approximately 6% of the sample goes to the ten largest clones.

Sequences SQVTM (CDR1) and ANQGSEA (CDR2) are obtained from the germline V gene. From its cysteine to its phenylalanine, the CDR3 spans 14 amino acids. The read is trimmed to its CDR3 DNA, 42 bases read in frame from base 1. V loses 4 bases of germline sequence and J loses 1 base, and the interval between the two ends is 13 bases. The study at large found these results: The TCR analyses had only a few patients in each response group, and the authors called for validation in larger cohorts. Larger post-treatment sizes of preexisting intratumoral clones correlated with greater tumor shrinkage, suggesting expansion of preexisting clones contributed to response. Higher pretreatment blood Treg/Th17 ratios correlated with both higher pretreatment blood TCRbeta clonality and lower post-treatment tumor TCRbeta clonality.

The clonotype comes from a person aged 35-79 years with oral cavity squamous cell carcinoma. The specimen comprised tumor tissue, sampled before nivolumab (anti-PD-1) treatment. The sequence joins TRBV29-1 to TRBJ1-2, with the D gene call left open. The CDR3 protein sequence reads: CSVGPTPFNYGYTF. DNA sequence: TGCAGCGTTGGGCCCACTCCATTTAACTATGGCTACACCTTC.